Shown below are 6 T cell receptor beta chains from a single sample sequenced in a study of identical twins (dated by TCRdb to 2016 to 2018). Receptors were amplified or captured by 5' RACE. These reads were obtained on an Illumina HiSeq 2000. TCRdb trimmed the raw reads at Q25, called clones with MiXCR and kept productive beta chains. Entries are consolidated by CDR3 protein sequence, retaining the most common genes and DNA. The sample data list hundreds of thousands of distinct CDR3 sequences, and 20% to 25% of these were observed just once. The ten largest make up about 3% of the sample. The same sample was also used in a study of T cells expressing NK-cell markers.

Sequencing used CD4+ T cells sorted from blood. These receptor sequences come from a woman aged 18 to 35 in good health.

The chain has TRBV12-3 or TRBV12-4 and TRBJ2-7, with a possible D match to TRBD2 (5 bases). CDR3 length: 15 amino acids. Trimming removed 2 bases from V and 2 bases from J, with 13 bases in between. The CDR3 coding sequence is TGTGCCAGCAGTTTACTGCTAGCCGAGACCTACGAGCAGTACTTC. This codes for CASSLLLAETYEQYF.

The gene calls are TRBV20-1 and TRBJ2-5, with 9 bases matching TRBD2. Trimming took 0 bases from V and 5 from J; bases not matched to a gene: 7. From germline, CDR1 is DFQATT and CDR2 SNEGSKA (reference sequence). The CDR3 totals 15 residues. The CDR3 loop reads CSARDWRGGSETQYF. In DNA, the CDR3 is TGCAGTGCTAGAGATTGGCGGGGGGGCTCGGAGACCCAGTACTTC.

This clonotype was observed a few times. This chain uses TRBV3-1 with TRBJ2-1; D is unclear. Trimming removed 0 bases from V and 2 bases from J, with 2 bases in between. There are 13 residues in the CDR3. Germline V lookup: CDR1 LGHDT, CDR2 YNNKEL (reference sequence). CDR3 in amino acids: CASSQEPYNEQFF. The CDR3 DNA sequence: TGTGCCAGCAGCCAAGAGCCCTACAATGAGCAGTTCTTC.

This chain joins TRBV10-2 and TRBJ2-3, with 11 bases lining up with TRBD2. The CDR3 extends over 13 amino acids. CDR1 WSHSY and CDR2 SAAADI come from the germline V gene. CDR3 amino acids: CVVSGRGADTQYF. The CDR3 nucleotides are TGCGTAGTTAGCGGGAGGGGTGCAGATACGCAGTATTTT.

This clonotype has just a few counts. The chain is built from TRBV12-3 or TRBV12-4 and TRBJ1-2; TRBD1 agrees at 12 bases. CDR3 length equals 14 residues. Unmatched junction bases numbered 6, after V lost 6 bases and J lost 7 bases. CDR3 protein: CASSQGQGASGYTF. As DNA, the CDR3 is TGTGCCAGCAGCCAGGGACAGGGGGCCTCTGGCTACACCTTC.

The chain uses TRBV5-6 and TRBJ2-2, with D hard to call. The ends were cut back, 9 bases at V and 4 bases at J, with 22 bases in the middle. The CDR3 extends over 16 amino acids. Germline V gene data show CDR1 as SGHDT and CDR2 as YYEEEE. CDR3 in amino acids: CAMSPLERRFTGELFF. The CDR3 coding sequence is TGTGCCATGAGCCCCTTGGAGAGAAGGTTCACCGGGGAGCTGTTTTTT. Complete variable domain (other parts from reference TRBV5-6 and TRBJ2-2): DAGVTQSPTHLIKTRGQQVTLRCSPKSGHDTVSWYQQALGQGPQFIFQYYEEEERQRGNFPDRFSGHQFPNYSSELNVNALLLGDSALYLCAMSPLERRFTGELFFGEGSRLTVL.